Below, 19 T cell receptor beta chains from the same sample are listed, as sequenced in a study of vaccination and CD4 T cells after COVID-19. Stated treatment: approximately nine-day PBMC culture with coronavirus spike peptide pools or control peptides (ViraFEST assay). Their recognized antigens are unknown. Oncomine TCR Beta short-read sequencing was applied to DNA from cultured CD4+ T cells. TCRdb independently ran MiXCR on the PCR reads; one entry per CDR3 protein. Of 3,500 to 4,500 distinct CDR3 sequences listed, roughly 15% were seen once; the top ten hold roughly a fifth. Sequencing used CD4+ T cells from blood, cultured in vitro. The receptors were gathered from a human donor who had recovered from COVID-19.

This chain uses TRBV3-1 with TRBJ1-1, with D possibly matching TRBD1 (5 bases). This CDR3 region has 12 residues. Trimming took off 5 bases at V and 11 bases at J, with 15 bases between the two ends. Germline V lookup: CDR1 LGHDT, CDR2 YNNKEL (reference sequence). The CDR3, as DNA: TGTGCCAGCAGCTACCAGGGTGTGGGGGCTTTCTTT. Residues: CASSYQGVGAFF.

This clonotype is hyperexpanded. The chain links TRBV6-5 to TRBJ1-5; the match to TRBD1 covers 9 bases. V was clipped by 0 bases and J by 1 base; unmatched bases: 7. This CDR3 has 18 residues. Germline CDR1 reads MNHEY; CDR2 reads SVGAGI. Here the CDR3 reads CASSYSRDRVLSNQPQHF. The CDR3 coding sequence is TGTGCCAGCAGTTACTCCCGGGACAGGGTTTTGAGCAATCAGCCCCAGCATTTT.

By its share, this clonotype is large. The chain links TRBV12-5 to TRBJ2-5; 8 bases align to TRBD1. CDR1 LGHNT and CDR2 FRNRAP come from the germline V gene. J lost 3 bases, V lost 6 bases, and 6 bases had no gene match. The CDR3 is 14 amino acids. Here the CDR3 reads CASGPPTGEETQYF. CDR3 bases: TGTGCTAGTGGACCTCCGACAGGGGAAGAGACCCAGTACTTC.

There are a few counts of this clonotype. This sequence joins TRBV30 and TRBJ2-7, with D uncertain. The CDR3 contains 14 residues. Germline V gene data show CDR1 as GTSNPN and CDR2 as SVGIG (reference sequence). V shed 3 bases and J shed 2 bases, with 14 bases lying between them. Here the CDR3 reads CAWRVMGGTYEQYF. CDR3 DNA sequence: TGTGCCTGGAGAGTTATGGGCGGTACCTACGAGCAGTACTTC.

Concerning this clonotype itself: This may be a read error, as it is one base from a much larger clone. The chain is built from TRBV7-8 and TRBJ1-5; D is unclear. The V gene's germline CDR1 is SGHVS and CDR2 FQNEAQ. The CDR3 length is 15 residues. Deletions cut 0 bases from V and 5 bases from J, with 11 bases between. The CDR3 spells CASSLALNRYQPQHF. The CDR3 nucleotides are TGTGCCAGCAGCTTAGCCTTGAACAGATATCAGCCCCAGCATTTT.

The V call is TRBV20-1, the J call TRBJ2-5; TRBD2 matches at 7 bases. The V and J ends lost 3 bases and 2 bases, in that order; junction bases with no gene match: 15. CDR1 and CDR2 from the germline V gene are DFQATT and SNEGSKA (reference sequence). The CDR3 loop spans 17 amino acids. This CDR3 is CSARGAGRDYRQETQYF. The CDR3 nucleotides are TGCAGTGCTAGGGGCGCCGGGCGGGACTACCGTCAAGAGACCCAGTACTTC.

The rearrangement joins TRBV4-2 to TRBJ1-2; D uncertain. The V gene's germline CDR1 is LGHNA and CDR2 YNFKEQ. V was pared by 4 bases and J by 0 bases, with 15 bases between. This CDR3 is built from 16 residues. Here the CDR3 DNA reads TGTGCCAGCAGCCTGGAGGCGGTTCTAGCTAACTATGGCTACACCTTC. This gives the protein CASSLEAVLANYGYTF.

This clonotype was seen only a few times. The CDR3 DNA reads as TGTGCCAGCAGCTTAGGGGCCCTCAATTACAATGAGCAGTTCTTC. It specifies CASSLGALNYNEQFF. The gene calls are TRBV11-2 and TRBJ2-1; D unclear. This CDR3 has 15 amino acids. V lost 1 base to trimming and J lost 4 bases, with 11 bases between them. Germline V gives CDR1 SGHAT, CDR2 FQNNGV.

This clonotype came up a few times. The chain links TRBV5-1 to TRBJ2-3, with a possible D match to TRBD2 (6 bases). The V end was cut by 4 bases, the J end by 2 bases, with 11 bases between. Germline V lookup: CDR1 SGHRS, CDR2 YFSETQ. The CDR3 has 14 amino acids. The CDR3 nucleotides are TGCGCCAGCAGCCCCCTACTAGCCACAGATACGCAGTATTTT. Translation: CASSPLLATDTQYF.

This clonotype is medium-sized. The chain combines TRBV6-1 with TRBJ2-3, with D possibly matching TRBD2 (5 bases). The germline V gene encodes CDR1 MNHNS and CDR2 SASEGT. The CDR3 consists of 16 residues. The V and J ends lost 6 bases and 0 bases respectively, with 16 bases between them. Written as DNA, the CDR3 is TGTGCCAGCAGGTTCACGAGCGGTTCTAGCACAGATACGCAGTATTTT. Protein sequence: CASRFTSGSSTDTQYF.

The chain joins TRBV2 to TRBJ1-1; 7 bases line up with TRBD1. The CDR3 loop spans 15 amino acids. Germline V gene sequence: CDR1 SNHLY, CDR2 FYNNEI. V trimming: 6 bases; J trimming: 5 bases; junction bases outside the gene matches: 12. Here the CDR3 reads CASSLRAGGGTEAFF. The CDR3 bases are TGTGCCAGCAGCCTGAGGGCAGGGGGAGGGACTGAAGCTTTCTTT.

This clonotype was counted only a few times. J is TRBJ2-7 and V is TRBV5-1; D not certain. V lost 0 bases, J lost 0 bases, and 4 bases lay in between. The CDR3 totals 13 residues. Germline V gene data show CDR1 as SGHRS and CDR2 as YFSETQ. The CDR3 coding sequence is TGCGCCAGCAGCTTGGGCAGCTCCTACGAGCAGTACTTC. Protein: CASSLGSSYEQYF.

This clonotype has only a few counts. This chain connects TRBV5-4 to TRBJ2-1; TRBD2 matches 10 bases. V was pared by 0 bases and J by 9 bases, with 3 bases of the junction left unmatched. The CDR3 is made up of 14 amino acids. The germline V gene encodes CDR1 SGHNT and CDR2 YYREEE (reference sequence). CDR3 amino acids: CASSLEASGSEQFF. DNA of the CDR3: TGTGCCAGCAGCTTGGAGGCTAGCGGGAGTGAGCAGTTCTTC.

Within the sample, this clonotype is medium-sized (0.01 to 0.1%). This chain uses TRBV20-1 with TRBJ2-3, with D hard to call. V lost 2 bases and J lost 1, with 7 bases in between. Looked up from germline, CDR1 is DFQATT and CDR2 is SNEGSKA (reference sequence). This CDR3 has 13 amino acids. This CDR3 reads CSARRQGTDTQYF. CDR3 coding DNA: TGCAGTGCTAGAAGGCAGGGCACAGATACGCAGTATTTT.

This clonotype is termed medium-sized (0.01 to 0.1%). The chain is built from TRBV12-3 or TRBV12-4 and TRBJ1-1; D gene uncertain. The CDR3 has 13 residues. V was pared by 6 bases and J by 6 bases, with 14 bases between. The CDR3 DNA reads TGTGCCAGCAGCCTACTAAGGGCGGCTGAAGCTTTCTTT. Amino acid sequence: CASSLLRAAEAFF.

This clonotype occurred a few times. The chain employs TRBV7-8 and TRBJ1-4; 7 nucleotides match TRBD1. The ends lost 0 bases at V and 4 bases at J; junction bases unmatched: 8. This CDR3 contains 17 residues. Germline lookup yields CDR1 SGHVS and CDR2 FQNEAQ. The CDR3 coding sequence is TGTGCCAGCAGCTTAGCGAGACAGGGCTTGGGTAATGAAAAACTGTTTTTT. Protein product: CASSLARQGLGNEKLFF.

By its share, this clonotype is large. The chain employs TRBV21-1 and TRBJ2-5; TRBD2, the table's D call, was not compared with the DNA. TRBV21-1 represents a pseudogene. The CDR3 totals 18 residues. CDR3 coding DNA: TGTGCCAGCAGCAAAGTGCCTAGCGGCGGAATAAAGCAAGAGACCCAGTACTTC. This sequence encodes CASSKVPSGGIKQETQYF.

J is TRBJ2-7 and V is TRBV20-1, with TRBD1 as a possible D gene (5 bases). CDR1 and CDR2 (germline): DFQATT, SNEGSKA (reference sequence). The ends were cut back, 6 bases at V and 0 bases at J, with 15 bases in the middle. The CDR3 spans 14 residues. CDR3 loop: CSAQGPLGSYEQYF. CDR3 DNA: TGCAGTGCCCAGGGCCCCCTGGGCTCCTACGAGCAGTACTTC.

The chain combines TRBV2 with TRBJ2-1, with unresolved D. V shed 7 bases and J shed 4 bases, with 11 bases lying between them. Germline CDR1 is SNHLY and CDR2 is FYNNEI. This CDR3 is built from 13 residues. The CDR3 sequence: CASKSRLYNEQFF. For the CDR3, the DNA is TGTGCCAGCAAGTCTCGCTTATACAATGAGCAGTTCTTC.